Included here is one T cell receptor beta chain sequence, with context. As yet, its antigen is unknown. TCRdb analysed the 5' RACE reads with MiXCR anew, one entry per CDR3 protein. The data hold hundreds of thousands of distinct CDR3 sequences, with about 20% observed a single time. V was shortened by 0 bases and J by 4 bases, with 16 bases between the two germline ends. CDR3 length: 17 residues. From germline, CDR1 is SGDLS and CDR2 YYNGEE. The data derive from a study of identical twins. Findings and caveats of the study: Less excess twin sharing appeared in beta out-of-frame sequences. Excess low generation probability was seen in twin-shared out-of-frame alpha sequences.

Another study also made use of these data, one on T cells expressing NK-cell markers. This second report adds: Most of the eight sequenced donors tested HCMV-seropositive; one tested seronegative. The leading position in the CD3+CD56-NKG2C+ fraction of several donors also went to these clonotypes.

The sequence came from a woman younger than 35 in good health. The chain combines TRBV9 with TRBJ2-2; the D gene is possibly TRBD2 (6 bases). The sequenced sample was PBMCs. The CDR3 DNA reads as TGTGCCAGCAGCGTAGTGTACGCGGGACCTGGCACCGGGGAGCTGTTTTTT. Translating gives CASSVVYAGPGTGELFF. The whole variable domain, filled in from reference TRBV9 and TRBJ2-2, reads DSGVTQTPKHLITATGQRVTLRCSPRSGDLSVYWYQQSLDQGLQFLIQYYNGEERAKGNILERFSAQQFPDLHSELNLSSLELGDSALYFCASSVVYAGPGTGELFFGEGSRLTVL.